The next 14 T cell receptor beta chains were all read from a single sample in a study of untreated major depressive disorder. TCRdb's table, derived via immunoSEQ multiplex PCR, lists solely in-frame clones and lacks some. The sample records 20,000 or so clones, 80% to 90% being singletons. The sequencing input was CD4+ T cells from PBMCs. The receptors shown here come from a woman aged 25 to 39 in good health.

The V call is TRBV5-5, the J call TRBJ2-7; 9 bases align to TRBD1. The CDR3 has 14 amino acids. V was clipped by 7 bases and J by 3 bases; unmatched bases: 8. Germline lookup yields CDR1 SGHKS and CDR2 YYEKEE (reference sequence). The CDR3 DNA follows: TGTGCCAGCCATGGACAGGGGACGCGCTACGAGCAGTACTTC. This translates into CASHGQGTRYEQYF.

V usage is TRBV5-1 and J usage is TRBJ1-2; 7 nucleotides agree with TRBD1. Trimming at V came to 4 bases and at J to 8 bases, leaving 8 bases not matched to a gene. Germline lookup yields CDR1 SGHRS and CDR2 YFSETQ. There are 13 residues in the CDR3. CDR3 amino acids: CASSPDEDRGYTF. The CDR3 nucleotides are TGCGCCAGCAGCCCCGATGAGGACAGGGGCTACACCTTC.

CDR3 in amino acids: CASRPGSAGKDTQYF. The CDR3 nucleotides are TGTGCCAGCAGACCAGGGAGTGCGGGGAAAGATACGCAGTATTTT. This chain joins TRBV28 and TRBJ2-3; D possibly corresponds to TRBD2 (6 bases). V shed 6 bases and J shed 5 bases, with 18 bases lying between them. This CDR3 region has 15 residues. Germline-derived CDR1 and CDR2 are MDHEN and SYDVKM.

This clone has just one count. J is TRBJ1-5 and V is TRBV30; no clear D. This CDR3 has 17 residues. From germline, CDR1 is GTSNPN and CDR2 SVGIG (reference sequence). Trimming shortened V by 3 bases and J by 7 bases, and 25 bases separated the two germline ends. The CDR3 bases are TGTGCCTGGAGCTTTCACCTGGGAGTCGGTCCGGGGCAGCCCCAGCATTTT. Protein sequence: CAWSFHLGVGPGQPQHF.

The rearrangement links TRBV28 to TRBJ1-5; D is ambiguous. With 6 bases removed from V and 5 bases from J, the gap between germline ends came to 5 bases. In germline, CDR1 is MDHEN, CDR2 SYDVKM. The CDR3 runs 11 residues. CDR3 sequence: CASRFHQPQHF. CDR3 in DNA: TGTGCCAGCAGGTTCCATCAGCCCCAGCATTTT.

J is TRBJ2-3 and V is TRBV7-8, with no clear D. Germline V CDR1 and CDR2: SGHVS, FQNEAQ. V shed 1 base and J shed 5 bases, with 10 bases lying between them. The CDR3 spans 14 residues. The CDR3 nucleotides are TGTGCCAGCAGCTTAGTTATGGCCGGAGATACGCAGTATTTT. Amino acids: CASSLVMAGDTQYF. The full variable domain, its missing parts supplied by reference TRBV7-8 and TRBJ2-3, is GAGVSQSPRYKVAKRGQDVALRCDPISGHVSLFWYQQALGQGPEFLTYFQNEAQLDKSGLPSDRFFAERPEGSVSTLKIQRTQQEDSAVYLCASSLVMAGDTQYFGPGTRLTVL.

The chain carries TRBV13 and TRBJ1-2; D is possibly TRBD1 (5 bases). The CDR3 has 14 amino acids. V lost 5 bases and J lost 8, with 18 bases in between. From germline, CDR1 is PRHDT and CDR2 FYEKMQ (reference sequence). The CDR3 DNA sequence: TGTGCCAGCAGCCCTATCCAGGGAATCTGGGGCTACACCTTC. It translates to CASSPIQGIWGYTF.

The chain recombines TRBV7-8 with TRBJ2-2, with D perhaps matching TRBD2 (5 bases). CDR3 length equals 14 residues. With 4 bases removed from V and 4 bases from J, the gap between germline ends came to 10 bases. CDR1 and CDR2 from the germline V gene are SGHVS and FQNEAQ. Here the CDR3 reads CASSSRARTGELFF. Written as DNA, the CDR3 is TGTGCCAGCAGCTCGCGGGCACGCACCGGGGAGCTGTTTTTT.

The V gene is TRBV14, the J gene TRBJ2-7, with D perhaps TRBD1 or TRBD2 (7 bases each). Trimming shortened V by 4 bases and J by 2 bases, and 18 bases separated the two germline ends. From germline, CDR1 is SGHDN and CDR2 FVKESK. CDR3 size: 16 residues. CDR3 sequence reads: CASSLMQGGPPYEQYF. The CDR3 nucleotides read TGTGCCAGCAGCCTCATGCAGGGGGGGCCGCCCTACGAGCAGTACTTC.

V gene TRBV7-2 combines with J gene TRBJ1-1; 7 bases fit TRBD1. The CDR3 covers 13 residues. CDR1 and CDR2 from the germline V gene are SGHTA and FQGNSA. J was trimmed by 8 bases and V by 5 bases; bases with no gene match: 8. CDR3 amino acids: CASSPQGGVEAFF. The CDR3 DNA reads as TGTGCCAGCAGCCCTCAAGGGGGCGTAGAAGCTTTCTTT.

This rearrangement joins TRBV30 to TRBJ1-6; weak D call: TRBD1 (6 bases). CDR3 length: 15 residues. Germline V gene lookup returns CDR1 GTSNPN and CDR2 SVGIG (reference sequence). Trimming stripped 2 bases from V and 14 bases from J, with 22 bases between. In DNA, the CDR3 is TGTGCCTGGAGTTGGGGTTCCGGGACACAGAGCACCCTCCACTTT. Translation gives CAWSWGSGTQSTLHF.

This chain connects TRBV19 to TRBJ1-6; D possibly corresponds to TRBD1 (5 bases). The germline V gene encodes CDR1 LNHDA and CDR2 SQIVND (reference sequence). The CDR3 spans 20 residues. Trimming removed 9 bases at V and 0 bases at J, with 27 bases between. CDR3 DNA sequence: TGTGCCAGACACTTTAACTGGGACTATCTTCTGAGCTCCTATAATTCACCCCTCCACTTT. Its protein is CARHFNWDYLLSSYNSPLHF.

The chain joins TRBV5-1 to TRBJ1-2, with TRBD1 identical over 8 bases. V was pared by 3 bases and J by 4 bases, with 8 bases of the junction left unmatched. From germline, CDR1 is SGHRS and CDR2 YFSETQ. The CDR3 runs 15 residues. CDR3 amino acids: CASSSGQGKVYGYTF. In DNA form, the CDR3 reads TGCGCCAGCAGCTCTGGACAGGGCAAGGTCTATGGCTACACCTTC.

The CDR3 loop is CAIRTGANYGYTF. CDR3 coding DNA: TGTGCCATCCGGACAGGGGCTAACTATGGCTACACCTTC. This sequence joins TRBV6-5 and TRBJ1-2; 9 bases are shared with TRBD1. The CDR3 totals 13 residues. The germline V gene encodes CDR1 MNHEY and CDR2 SVGAGI. V was clipped by 10 bases and J by 0 bases; unmatched bases: 3.